This TCR beta chain was retrieved from a study of Graves' ophthalmopathy and Graves' hyperthyroidism. Study background: Pretreatment peripheral blood was obtained at initial diagnosis. Findings and limits, study-wide: Blood contained most expanded thyroid clonotypes exceeding 0.001 frequency.

With a duration under 3 months, ophthalmopathy in the donors showed moderate-to-severe activity, CAS ≥3 and NOSPECS ≥4. The authors isolated PBMCs from around 9.8 ml of fresh peripheral blood. The germline V gene encodes CDR1 MNHEY and CDR2 SVGAGI. Trimming cost V 5 bases and J 6 bases, with 13 bases left between them. The CDR3 contains 13 residues. Amplification from RNA transcripts yielded the TCR beta CDR3 regions. Second-round multiplex PCR came after a first-round RT-PCR that employed HTBI primers. TCRdb processed the multiplex PCR reads anew with MiXCR; each CDR3 protein has one entry. Here the sample spans about 740,000 distinct CDR3 sequences, 35% to 50% being singletons. In its sample, this clonotype was seen a few times. Its antigen remains unidentified.

This sequence joins TRBV6-5 and TRBJ1-2; D perhaps matches TRBD1 (6 bases). Sequenced input: peripheral blood. This TCR was sampled from an adult man with Graves' ophthalmopathy. The CDR3 DNA is TGTGCCAGCAGTCCGGGACACGTCGATGGCTACACCTTC. It yields the protein CASSPGHVDGYTF.